This entry concerns a single TCR beta chain. Its antigen is currently unknown. This sample's time point: patch test 1, 2 weeks after DPC sensitization. Noted treatment: therapeutic diphenylcyclopropenone sensitization with weekly scalp DPC. The data derive from a study of human T cells and chemical hapten exposure. Study in general: Diphenylcyclopropenone was administered weekly to the scalp of patients throughout the roughly 22-week study. Findings and limits, study-wide: Expanded TCRs produced significantly more large CDR3 similarity clusters than controls did. The donor cohort had alopecia, so its immune response may not match that of healthy people.

V shed 2 bases, J shed 4 bases, and the junction held 7 bases outside the gene matches. The germline V gene has CDR1 MNHEY and CDR2 SVGAGI. The CDR3 length is 15 residues. As the library was built, unique molecular identifiers were attached to individual cDNA molecules. TCRdb processed the RACE reads anew with MiXCR; each CDR3 protein has one entry. Among 340,000 or so distinct CDR3 sequences listed, approximately 6.9% were seen once. The chain carries TRBV6-5 and TRBJ1-1, with 7 positions matching TRBD1. Sequencing used whole blood, obtained in connection with sensitization to the hapten diphenylcyclopropenone (DPC). This TCR was recovered from a woman aged 18 to 35 with alopecia areata. Some clones in this sample may be carry-over from other donors' samples. The CDR3: CASSYVGTVATEAFF. The DNA for the CDR3 is TGTGCCAGCAGTTACGTTGGGACAGTGGCCACTGAAGCTTTCTTT.